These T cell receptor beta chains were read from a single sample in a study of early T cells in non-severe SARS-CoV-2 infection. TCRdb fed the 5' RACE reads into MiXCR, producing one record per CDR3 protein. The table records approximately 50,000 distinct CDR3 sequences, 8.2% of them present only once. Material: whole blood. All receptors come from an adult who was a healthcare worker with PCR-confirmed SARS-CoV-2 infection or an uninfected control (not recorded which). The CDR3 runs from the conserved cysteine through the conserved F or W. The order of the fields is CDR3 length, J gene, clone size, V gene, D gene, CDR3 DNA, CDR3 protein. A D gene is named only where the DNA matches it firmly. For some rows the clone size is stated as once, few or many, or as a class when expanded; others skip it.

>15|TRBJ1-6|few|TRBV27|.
TGTGCCAGCATGAAGACTAGCTCCTATAATTCACCCCTCCACTTT
CASMKTSSYNSPLHF
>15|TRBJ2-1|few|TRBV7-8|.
TGTGCCAGCAGCTTAGATGTCAGATCCTACAATGAGCAGTTCTTC
CASSLDVRSYNEQFF
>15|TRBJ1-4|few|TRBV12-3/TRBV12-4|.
.
CASSFGPGDNEKLFF
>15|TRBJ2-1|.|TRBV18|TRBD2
TGTGCCAGCTCACCTAGCGGGGGTCCTGACAATGAGCAGTTCTTC
CASSPSGGPDNEQFF
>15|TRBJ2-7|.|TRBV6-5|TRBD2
TGTGCCAGCAGGATTAGCGGGAGGGCCAGCTACGAGCAGTACTTC
CASRISGRASYEQYF
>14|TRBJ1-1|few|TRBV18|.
TGTGCCAGCTCATCTGTCCGGGAAGCCTTGCGAGCTTTCTTT
CASSSVREALRAFF
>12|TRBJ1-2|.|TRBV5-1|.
TGCGCCAGCAGCATCGGACAGAATGGCTACACCTTC
CASSIGQNGYTF
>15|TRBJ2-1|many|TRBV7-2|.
TGTGCCAGCACCCCCGGGTCGGCGGGGTACAATGAGCAGTTCTTC
CASTPGSAGYNEQFF
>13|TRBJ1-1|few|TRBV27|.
TGTGCCAGCACCGGGGACGTGGGCACTGAAGCTTTCTTT
CASTGDVGTEAFF
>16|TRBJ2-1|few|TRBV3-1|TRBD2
TGTGCCAGCAGCCAAGATGGACGGGGGGGCGGCGATGAGCAGTTCTTC
CASSQDGRGGGDEQFF
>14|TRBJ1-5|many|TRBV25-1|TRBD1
TGTGCCAGCAGTGAAGACAGGGTAAATCAGCCCCAGCATTTT
CASSEDRVNQPQHF
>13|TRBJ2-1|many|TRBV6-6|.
TGTGCCACAAGTTTGGGGGGTACCAATGAGCAGTTCTTC
CATSLGGTNEQFF
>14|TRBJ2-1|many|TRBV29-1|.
TGCAGCGTTGTTCTACTAGATTCCTACAATGAGCAGTTCTTC
CSVVLLDSYNEQFF
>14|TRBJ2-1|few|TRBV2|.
TGTGCCAGCAGTGAACTTGGGGTATACAATGAGCAGTTCTTC
CASSELGVYNEQFF
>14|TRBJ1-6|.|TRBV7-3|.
TGTGCCAGCAGCAAAACAGGGAGAAATTCACCCCTCCACTTT
CASSKTGRNSPLHF
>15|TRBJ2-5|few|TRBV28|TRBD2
TGTGCCAGCAGTTTACCCGAGGGAGGGAAAGAGACCCAGTACTTC
CASSLPEGGKETQYF
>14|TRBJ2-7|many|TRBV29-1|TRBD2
TGCAGCGTTGCCCGGGCTAGCGGGATCTACGAGCAGTACTTC
CSVARASGIYEQYF
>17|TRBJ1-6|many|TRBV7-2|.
TGTGCCAGCAGCTTGTTTGCCCGGTCGGCCTATAATTCACCCCTCCACTTT
CASSLFARSAYNSPLHF
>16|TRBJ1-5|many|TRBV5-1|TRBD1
TGCGCCAGCAGCTCCAAGGACAGGGATAGCAATCAGCCCCAGCATTTT
CASSSKDRDSNQPQHF
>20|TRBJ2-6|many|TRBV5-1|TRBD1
TGCGCCAGCAGCCGTTTTACGCGGACAGGGACCCCCTCTGGGGCCAACGTCCTGACTTTC
CASSRFTRTGTPSGANVLTF
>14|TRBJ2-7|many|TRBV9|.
TGTGCCAGCAGCGTAGTGGGGGACTCCTACGAGCAGTACTTC
CASSVVGDSYEQYF
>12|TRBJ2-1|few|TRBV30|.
TGTGCCTGGAGCAGCCGCTACAATGAGCAGTTCTTC
CAWSSRYNEQFF
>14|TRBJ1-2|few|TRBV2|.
TGTGCCAGTGGACGGTCGCTGTGGGGCTATGGCTACACCTTC
CASGRSLWGYGYTF
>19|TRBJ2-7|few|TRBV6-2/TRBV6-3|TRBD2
TGTGCCAGCAGTTACCCGAGAACACCGACTAGCGGGACCTCCTACGAGCAGTACTTC
CASSYPRTPTSGTSYEQYF
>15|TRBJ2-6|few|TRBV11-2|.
TGTGCCAGCAGTCACCTAGCGACTGGGGCCAACGTCCTGACTTTC
CASSHLATGANVLTF
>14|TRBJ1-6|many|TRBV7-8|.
TGTGCCAGCAGCTTAGGGGGCGCGGGGTCACCCCTCCACTTT
CASSLGGAGSPLHF
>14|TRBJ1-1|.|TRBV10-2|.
TGCGCCAGCAGTGAGGGCAGGAGGAACACTGAAGCTTTCTTT
CASSEGRRNTEAFF
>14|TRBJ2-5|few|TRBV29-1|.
TGCAGCGTTGAAGACGGTTGGTACCAAGAGACCCAGTACTTC
CSVEDGWYQETQYF
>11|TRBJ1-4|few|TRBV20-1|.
TGCAGTGCTGGGGAGAGTCGAAAACTGTTTTTT
CSAGESRKLFF
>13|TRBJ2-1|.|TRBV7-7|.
TGTGCTAGCAGCCTGGACCGATACAATGAGCAGTTCTTC
CASSLDRYNEQFF
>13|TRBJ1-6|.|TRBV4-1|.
TGCGCCAGCAGCCAAAACATAATTTCACCCCTCCACTTT
CASSQNIISPLHF
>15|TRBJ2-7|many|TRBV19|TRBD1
TGTGCCAGTAGTATCAACCCGGGACAGACCTACGAGCAGTACTTC
CASSINPGQTYEQYF
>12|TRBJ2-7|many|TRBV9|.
TGTGCCAGCAGCGGAGGTAAGGGAGAGCAGTACTTC
CASSGGKGEQYF
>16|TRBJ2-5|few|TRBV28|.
TGTGCCAGCACCCCCATAGGGGAGGGGGCGGGAAAGACCCAGTACTTC
CASTPIGEGAGKTQYF
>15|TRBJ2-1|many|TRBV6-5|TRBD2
TGTGCCAGCAAACCGGGGAGCGGGAGGATGTATGAGCAGTTCTTC
CASKPGSGRMYEQFF
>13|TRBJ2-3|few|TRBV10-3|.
TGTGCCATCAGTGAGGTTGGCACAGATACGCAGTATTTT
CAISEVGTDTQYF
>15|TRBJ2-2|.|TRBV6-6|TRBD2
TGTGCCAGCAGGAGAGCGGGAGGTTCTGCCAGGGAGCTGTTTTTT
CASRRAGGSARELFF
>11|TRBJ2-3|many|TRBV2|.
TGTGCCAGCAGTCCTCGGGACGTCGAGTATTTT
CASSPRDVEYF
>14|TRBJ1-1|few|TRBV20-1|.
TGCAGTGCTAGAGATCGTCGGGGCGGCACTGAAGCTTTCTTT
CSARDRRGGTEAFF
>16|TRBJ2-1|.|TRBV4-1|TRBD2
TGCGCCAGCAGCCAACCACCGGGAGGGGCCTACAATGAGCAGTTCTTC
CASSQPPGGAYNEQFF
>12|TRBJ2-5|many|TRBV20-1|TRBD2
TGCAGTACGGGGGAGGGCCCCGAGACCCAGTACTTC
CSTGEGPETQYF
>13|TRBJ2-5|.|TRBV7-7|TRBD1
TGTGCTAGCAGCTTCACAGGGGAAGGGACCCAGTACTTC
CASSFTGEGTQYF
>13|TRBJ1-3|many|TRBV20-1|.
TGCAGTGCCCCACCCCTCTCTGGAAACACCATATATTTT
CSAPPLSGNTIYF
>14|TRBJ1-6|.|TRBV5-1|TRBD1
TGCGCCAGCAGCTCAGGACAGGGAAATTCACCCCTCCACTTT
CASSSGQGNSPLHF
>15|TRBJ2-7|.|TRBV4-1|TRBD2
TGCGCCAGCAGCCGCCTACCAGGGCGGGAGGAAGAGCAGTACTTC
CASSRLPGREEEQYF
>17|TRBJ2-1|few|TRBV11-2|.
TGTGCCAGCAGACTATGGGGCCGGGACAACCAGAAGAATGAGCAGTTCTTC
CASRLWGRDNQKNEQFF
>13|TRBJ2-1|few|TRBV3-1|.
TGCGCCAGCAGCCAACTACTATTCAATGAGCAGTTCTTC
CASSQLLFNEQFF
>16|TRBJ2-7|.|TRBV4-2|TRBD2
TGTGCCAGCAGCCGAGCTAGCGGGACCCCTACGGGCGAGCAGTACTTC
CASSRASGTPTGEQYF
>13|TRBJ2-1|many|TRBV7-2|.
TGTGCCAGCAGCTTAGAAAGAGAAGGGGAGCAGTTCTTC
CASSLEREGEQFF
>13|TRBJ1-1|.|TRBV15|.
TGTGCCACCAGCAGACTAGACGGATTGGAAGCTTTCTTT
CATSRLDGLEAFF
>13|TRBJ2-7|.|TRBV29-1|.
TGCAGCGTTGTAACAGGCGATCGCTACGAGCAGTACTTC
CSVVTGDRYEQYF
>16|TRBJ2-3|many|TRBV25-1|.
TGTGCCAGCAGTTCTGGGGGCAGGGCTAGCACAGATACGCAGTATTTT
CASSSGGRASTDTQYF
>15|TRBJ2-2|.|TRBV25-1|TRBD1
TGTGCCAGCAGTGCTGGACAGGGGTTCACCGGGGAGCTGTTTTTT
CASSAGQGFTGELFF
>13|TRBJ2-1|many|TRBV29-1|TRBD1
TGCAGCGCAAGACAGGGGGCGCTACGTGAGCAGTTCTTC
CSARQGALREQFF
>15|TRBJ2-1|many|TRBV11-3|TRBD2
TGTGCCAGCAGCTTGGATAGCGGGGGGTTCGATGAGCAGTTCTTC
CASSLDSGGFDEQFF